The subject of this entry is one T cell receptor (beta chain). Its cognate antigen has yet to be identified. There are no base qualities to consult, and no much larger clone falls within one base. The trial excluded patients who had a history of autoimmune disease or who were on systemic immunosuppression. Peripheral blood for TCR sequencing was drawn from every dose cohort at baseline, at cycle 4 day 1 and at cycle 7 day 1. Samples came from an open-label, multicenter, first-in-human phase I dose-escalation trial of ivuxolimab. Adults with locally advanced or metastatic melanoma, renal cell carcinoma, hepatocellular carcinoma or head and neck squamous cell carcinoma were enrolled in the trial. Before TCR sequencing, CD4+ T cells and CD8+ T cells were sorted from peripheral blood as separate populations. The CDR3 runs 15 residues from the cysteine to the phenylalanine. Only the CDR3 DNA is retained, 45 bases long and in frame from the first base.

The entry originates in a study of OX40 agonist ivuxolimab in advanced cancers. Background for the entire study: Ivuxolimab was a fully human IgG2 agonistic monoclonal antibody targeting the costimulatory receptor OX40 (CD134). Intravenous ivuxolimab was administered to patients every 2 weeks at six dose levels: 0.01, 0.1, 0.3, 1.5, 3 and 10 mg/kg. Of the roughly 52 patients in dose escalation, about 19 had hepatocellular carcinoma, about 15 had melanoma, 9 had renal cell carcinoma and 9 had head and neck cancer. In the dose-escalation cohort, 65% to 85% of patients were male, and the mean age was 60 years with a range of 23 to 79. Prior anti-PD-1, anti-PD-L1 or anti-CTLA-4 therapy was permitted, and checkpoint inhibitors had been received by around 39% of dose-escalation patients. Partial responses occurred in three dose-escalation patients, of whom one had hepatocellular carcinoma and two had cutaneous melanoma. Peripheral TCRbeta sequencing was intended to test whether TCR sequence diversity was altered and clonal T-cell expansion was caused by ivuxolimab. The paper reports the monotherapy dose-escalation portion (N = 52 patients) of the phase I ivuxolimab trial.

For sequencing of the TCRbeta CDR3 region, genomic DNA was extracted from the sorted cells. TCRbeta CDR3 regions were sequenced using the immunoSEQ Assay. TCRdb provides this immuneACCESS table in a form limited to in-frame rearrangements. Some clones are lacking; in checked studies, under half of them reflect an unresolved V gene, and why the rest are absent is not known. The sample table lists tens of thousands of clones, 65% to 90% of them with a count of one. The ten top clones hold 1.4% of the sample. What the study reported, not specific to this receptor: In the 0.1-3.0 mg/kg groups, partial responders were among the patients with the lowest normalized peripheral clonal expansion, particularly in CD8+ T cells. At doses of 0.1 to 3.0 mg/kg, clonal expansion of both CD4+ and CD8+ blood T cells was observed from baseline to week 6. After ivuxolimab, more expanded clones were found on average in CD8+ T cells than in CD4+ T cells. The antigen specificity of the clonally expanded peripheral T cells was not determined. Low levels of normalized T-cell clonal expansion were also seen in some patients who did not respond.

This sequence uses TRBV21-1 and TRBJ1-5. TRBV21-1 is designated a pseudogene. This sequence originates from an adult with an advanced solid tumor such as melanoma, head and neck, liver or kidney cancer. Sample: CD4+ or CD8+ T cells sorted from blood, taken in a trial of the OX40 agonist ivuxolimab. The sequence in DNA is TGTGCCAGCAGCCGTTCTGGGAGTAGCAATCAGCCCCAGCATTTT. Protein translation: CASSRSGSSNQPQHF.